This TCR beta chain originates from a study of vaccination and CD4 T cells after COVID-19. Study as a whole: Investigators took post-vaccine samples a median roughly 72 days after dose two, within a range of 14 to 241.

Turning to this clonotype: Its target is unknown.

The germline V and J ends were trimmed by 8 bases and 1 base, with 14 bases remaining between them. The CDR3 is made up of 15 amino acids. Germline CDR1 reads MNHEY; CDR2 reads SVGEGT. Indicated treatment: approximately 11-day PBMC culture with coronavirus spike peptide pools or control peptides (ViraFEST assay). Once peptide pools had expanded antigen-specific T cells, ViraFEST sequenced TCRs. Negative selection isolated the CD4+ T cells once the cells had been cultured for 10 days. Sequenced with the Oncomine TCR Beta short-read assay was DNA taken from cultured CD4+ T cells. TCRdb re-called the PCR reads with MiXCR, one entry per CDR3 protein. Here the sample spans about 20,000 distinct CDR3 sequences, about 68% being singletons.

The rearrangement uses TRBV6-2 or TRBV6-3 and TRBJ2-2, with no clear D. Sequencing was done on a sample of CD4+ T cells from blood, cultured in vitro. This sequence was found in a human donor who had recovered from COVID-19. CDR3 coding DNA: TGTGCCAGCCTACCCGCAGGATTGAACACCGGGGAGCTGTTTTTT. Translating it yields CASLPAGLNTGELFF.